These 10 T cell receptor delta chains were sequenced from one sample in a study of γδ T cells in repeated Plasmodium falciparum infection. TCRdb reprocessed the multiplex PCR reads through CATT. The sample gives 75,000 to 100,000 delta-chain clones, 1.4% of which show up once; around 8.1% is in the top ten. Gammadelta T cells were flow-sorted from PBMC into Vgamma9/Vdelta2+ and Vdelta2-negative populations for bulk analysis. The sample comprised gamma-delta T cells from blood. These receptors originate from a pool of human donors (malaria-infected and uninfected, not separated).

This clone occurred many times. V is TRDV2 and J is TRDJ3, with 12 bases matching TRDD3. The CDR3 has 21 amino acids. Germline trimming cut 0 bases from V and 1 base from J; bases unmatched to any gene: 9. Per the germline V gene, CDR1 is GEAIGNYY and CDR2 is EKD. Here the CDR3 DNA reads TGTGCCTGTGACACCGCGCTGGGGGATACGTTAGGTTCCTGGGACACCCGACAGATGTTTTTC. This gives the protein CACDTALGDTLGSWDTRQMFF.

Notes on this clone: The translation of this DNA and the TCRdb protein of a much larger clone differ at residue 6, probably owing to a read error; the protein shown here is translated from the DNA. CDR3 in amino acids: CACDSFLGDTGSYTDKLIF. The CDR3 region has the DNA TGTGCCTGTGACTCATTTCTGGGGGATACTGGTTCGTACACCGATAAACTCATCTTT. V gene TRDV2 combines with J gene TRDJ1, with 11 bases fitting TRDD3. Germline lookup yields CDR1 GEAIGNYY and CDR2 EKD. There are 19 residues in the CDR3. Unmatched junction bases numbered 14, after V lost 3 bases and J lost 0 bases.

This clone was seen many times. CDR3 amino acids: CALGGEKAFGKLGDTYTDKLIF. The CDR3 bases are TGTGCTCTTGGGGGCGAAAAGGCCTTCGGAAAACTGGGGGATACCTACACCGATAAACTCATCTTT. The chain uses TRDV1 and TRDJ1; 12 positions match TRDD3. Germline CDR1 and CDR2: TSWWSYY and QGS. This CDR3 comprises 22 residues. After removal of 4 bases from V and 0 bases from J, the junction contained 21 bases not matched to a gene.

Concerning this clone: Since a far larger clone is one base different, this is likely a read error. Distinct nucleotide sequences in the sample also encode this CDR3. J is TRDJ1 and V is TRDV2, with 12 bases lining up with TRDD3. The V gene's germline CDR1 is GEAIGNYY and CDR2 EKD. V lost 3 bases, J lost 1 base, and 11 bases stayed unmatched. The CDR3 runs 18 residues. The DNA for the CDR3 is TGTGCCTGTGACGTACTGGGGGATACACGGTCAGGCACCGATAAACTCATCTTT. Translating gives CACDVLGDTRSGTDKLIF.

To note about this clone: TCRdb has a much larger clone's protein, which differs at residue 9 from the translation of this DNA, likely because of a read error; what is shown is the protein translated from the DNA. V usage is TRDV2 and J usage is TRDJ1, with 8 bases matching TRDD3. TCRdb gives no J gene; it was assigned here by matching the DNA to germline. J was trimmed by 0 bases and V by 0 bases; bases with no gene match: 17. The CDR3 extends over 20 amino acids. Germline V lookup: CDR1 GEAIGNYY, CDR2 EKD. As DNA, the CDR3 is TGTGCCTGTGACACCGTTGGGGGACCGGGGGATATTCCCGACACCGATAAACTCATCTTT. Protein product: CACDTVGGPGDIPDTDKLIF.

This clone came up many times. This chain uses TRDV1 with TRDJ3; D is perhaps TRDD3 (5 bases). V lost 2 bases, J lost 0 bases, and 14 bases lay in between. The CDR3 is made up of 19 amino acids. Germline V gene sequence: CDR1 TSWWSYY, CDR2 QGS. For the CDR3, the DNA is TGTGCTCTTGGGGAATGTGGGATCGGGAGCTCCTGGGACACCCGACAGATGTTTTTC. This sequence encodes CALGECGIGSSWDTRQMFF.

This clone occurred a few times. Given a far larger clone just one base away, this is likely a sequencing read error. At the DNA level, this CDR3 is encoded by other sequences in the same sample as well. V is TRDV2 and J is TRDJ1; 9 positions agree with TRDD3. TCRdb carries no J gene annotation; the J gene was assigned here by matching the DNA with germline. CDR3 length equals 15 residues. The germline V gene encodes CDR1 GEAIGNYY and CDR2 EKD. CDR3 sequence: CACEPLGDYTDKLIF. The CDR3 DNA reads TGTGCCTGTGAGCCTCTGGGGGATTACACCGACAAACTCATCTTT.

This clone has just a few counts. A read error likely explains why the TCRdb protein, taken from a much larger clone, differs from this DNA's translation at residue 17; the protein shown is translated from the DNA. The V call is TRDV1, the J call TRDJ1; TRDD2 matches at 9 bases. TCRdb supplies no J gene; here it was assigned by aligning the nucleotide sequence to germline. The CDR3 extends over 22 amino acids. V lost 3 bases to trimming and J lost 3 bases; unmatched junction nucleotides: 26. The germline CDR1 and CDR2 sequences are TSWWSYY and QGS. In nucleotides, the CDR3 is TGTGCTCTTGGGGATTCCTTCCTACGGAATCAGGTACTGAATTTGTACGCCGATAAACTCATCTTT. It encodes CALGDSFLRNQVLNLYADKLIF.

This clone was observed many times. V usage is TRDV2 and J usage is TRDJ1; the match to TRDD3 covers 12 bases. The J gene comes from matching the DNA to germline here; TCRdb lacks it. V was clipped by 3 bases and J by 3 bases; unmatched bases: 22. CDR1 GEAIGNYY and CDR2 EKD come from the germline V gene. The CDR3 contains 21 residues. DNA of the CDR3: TGTGCCTGTGACGCCGTTTCGTTCCTACCCGTACTGGGGGATACCGCCGATAAACTCATCTTT. Amino acid sequence: CACDAVSFLPVLGDTADKLIF.

Details on this clone: The TCRdb protein comes from a much larger clone and disagrees with this DNA's translation at residue 20, likely due to a read error; the protein given here is derived from the DNA. The chain carries TRDV1 and TRDJ1, with 8 bases lining up with TRDD3. The CDR3 totals 22 residues. Germline V gene lookup returns CDR1 TSWWSYY and CDR2 QGS. The CDR3 DNA reads as TGTGCTCTTGGGGAAGGTCTCTACCGTACTGGGGGTCACCTCCCCTACACCGATAAACGCATCTTT. Translating gives CALGEGLYRTGGHLPYTDKRIF.